The 3 T cell receptor beta chains below all came from one sample that was sequenced in a study of T cell responses to AZD1222 COVID-19 vaccine. The data were produced by immunoSEQ multiplex PCR, yet TCRdb's version contains in-frame clones alone and is incomplete. Among more than 150,000 clones listed, approximately 94% were seen once. The sequences come from peripheral blood, collected 28 days after the second AZD1222 dose. These receptors all stem from an adult who received the AZD1222 COVID-19 vaccine.

This clone was found once. J is TRBJ1-1 and V is TRBV7-9, with D tentatively TRBD1 (6 bases). Deletions cut 1 base from V and 1 base from J, with 13 bases between. This CDR3 has 16 amino acids. Germline CDR1 SEHNR, CDR2 FQNEAQ (reference sequence). This chain's CDR3 is CASSLGTGTGNTEAFF. The CDR3 bases are TGTGCCAGCAGCTTAGGAACAGGGACGGGGAACACTGAAGCTTTCTTT.

The chain has TRBV4-3 and TRBJ2-5; D is possibly TRBD2 (5 bases). The CDR3 totals 13 residues. Trimming shortened V by 1 base and J by 5 bases, and 8 bases separated the two germline ends. The germline V gene encodes CDR1 LGHNA and CDR2 YSLEER. The DNA of the CDR3 is TGCGCCAGCAGCCAAGGGACTTGGGAGACCCAGTACTTC. This codes for CASSQGTWETQYF.

The chain recombines TRBV28 with TRBJ2-5, with 9 bases lining up with TRBD2. CDR1 is MDHEN, CDR2 SYDVKM, per germline. CDR3 length: 14 residues. The junction had 4 bases not matched to a gene; V was cut back by 6 bases and J by 2 bases. In nucleotides, the CDR3 is TGTGCCAGCAGCCTAGCGGGGCAACAAGAGACCCAGTACTTC. Translated: CASSLAGQQETQYF.